The 30 T cell receptor beta chains presented below share a single source sample, sequenced in a study of blood T cell repertoires in COVID-19 (dated by TCRdb to 2020 to 2022). Library generation was performed with the immunoSEQ multiplex PCR assay. TCRdb stores this immuneACCESS table with in-frame sequences only. Part of the clones is absent; in the studies checked, under half of the shortfall reflects unresolved V genes, and no reason is known for the rest. For this sample the table gives some 150,000 clones, of which roughly 77% were detected only once. The top ten hold around 4% of the sample. The sample comprised peripheral blood. The receptor source for this set is a man aged 60 to 75 with acute or convalescent COVID-19.

This clone was seen more than once but under ten times. The chain has TRBV7-9 and TRBJ2-1, with a possible D match to TRBD2 (6 bases). The CDR3 totals 14 residues. CDR1 is SEHNR, CDR2 FQNEAQ, per germline (reference sequence). V was shortened by 5 bases and J by 0 bases, with 8 bases between the two germline ends. Here the CDR3 DNA reads TGTGCCAGCAGCCAGACTAGCTCCTACAATGAGCAGTTCTTC. Its translation is CASSQTSSYNEQFF.

The chain combines TRBV29-1 with TRBJ2-1, with a tentative D call TRBD1 (6 bases). Germline CDR1 and CDR2: SQVTM and ANQGSEA. Trimming took off 6 bases at V and 8 bases at J, with 11 bases between the two ends. This CDR3 is 11 amino acids long. The CDR3 spells CSVTGYDEQFF. DNA for the CDR3: TGCAGCGTAACAGGGTACGATGAGCAGTTCTTC.

The CDR3 spells CASSFNQGAYNEQFF. CDR3 nucleotides: TGTGCCAGCAGTTTTAACCAAGGGGCCTACAATGAGCAGTTCTTC. This chain uses TRBV27 with TRBJ2-1, with D possibly being TRBD1 (5 bases). This CDR3 is 15 amino acids long. Germline V gene lookup returns CDR1 MNHEY and CDR2 SMNVEV (reference sequence). Trimming left V 3 bases short and J 2 bases short, with 11 bases between.

The chain employs TRBV5-4 and TRBJ2-2, with TRBD2 identical over 12 bases. J lost 0 bases, V lost 5 bases, and 5 bases had no gene match. CDR1 and CDR2 from the germline V gene are SGHNT and YYREEE (reference sequence). The CDR3 contains 17 residues. The CDR3, as DNA: TGTGCCAGCAGTCCTAGCGGGAGGGCGACGAACACCGGGGAGCTGTTTTTT. Its protein product is CASSPSGRATNTGELFF. Supplemented by reference TRBV5-4 and TRBJ2-2, the full variable domain reads ETGVTQSPTHLIKTRGQQVTLRCSSQSGHNTVSWYQQALGQGPQFIFQYYREEENGRGNFPPRFSGLQFPNYSSELNVNALELDDSALYLCASSPSGRATNTGELFFGEGSRLTVL.

This clone was seen just once. V is TRBV7-6 and J is TRBJ2-7, with no clear D. The CDR3 has 14 residues. CDR1 and CDR2 (germline): SGHVS, FNYEAQ. Trimming left V 4 bases short and J 0 bases short, with 10 bases between. The DNA of the CDR3 is TGTGCCAGCAGCTCCGGTCCTCACTCCTACGAGCAGTACTTC. Encoded protein: CASSSGPHSYEQYF.

This chain uses TRBV7-4 with TRBJ2-4; no firm D call. Trimming removed 7 bases at V and 4 bases at J, with 14 bases between. Germline CDR1 is SGHVT and CDR2 is SQSDAQ. This CDR3 is built from 14 residues. The CDR3 DNA reads as TGTGCCAGCACTATCTTTTCGCCGAAAAACATTCAGTACTTC. Its protein is CASTIFSPKNIQYF.

The chain employs TRBV5-6 and TRBJ1-1; D is uncertain. There are 13 residues in the CDR3. Germline-derived CDR1 and CDR2 are SGHDT and YYEEEE. V gave up 0 bases and J gave up 7 bases, with 10 bases separating them. The CDR3 loop is CASSLGSGLEAFF. CDR3 sequence (DNA): TGTGCCAGCAGCTTGGGGAGTGGCCTTGAAGCTTTCTTT.

The chain links TRBV11-2 to TRBJ1-1; D unclear. Looked up from germline, CDR1 is SGHAT and CDR2 is FQNNGV. Trimming shortened V by 5 bases and J by 3 bases, and 13 bases separated the two germline ends. The length of the CDR3 is 14 residues. The CDR3 sequence: CASSQWGADTEAFF. CDR3 in DNA: TGTGCCAGCAGCCAGTGGGGAGCGGACACTGAAGCTTTCTTT.

The chain employs TRBV4-1 and TRBJ2-7, with 7 bases matching TRBD2. Germline trimming cut 0 bases from V and 2 bases from J; bases unmatched to any gene: 7. Germline CDR1 and CDR2: MGHRA and YSYEKL. The CDR3 length is 16 residues. CDR3 amino acids: CASSQEISSGPYEQYF. In nucleotides, the CDR3 is TGCGCCAGCAGCCAAGAGATTTCTAGCGGCCCCTACGAGCAGTACTTC.

This sequence joins TRBV3-1 (or the pseudogene TRBV3-2) and TRBJ2-3; TRBD2 might be the D (6 bases). The CDR3 extends over 13 amino acids. Germline values: CDR1 LGHDT, CDR2 YNNKEL (reference sequence). Trimming took off 7 bases at V and 6 bases at J, with 14 bases between the two ends. The CDR3 sequence: CASTAGPGDTQYF. In DNA form, the CDR3 reads TGTGCCAGCACGGCGGGGCCAGGGGATACGCAGTATTTT.

The genes are TRBV14 and TRBJ1-2; D unresolved. Germline V CDR1 and CDR2: SGHDN, FVKESK. The CDR3 runs to 12 residues. V lost 5 bases and J 2 bases, leaving 6 bases between the germline ends. CDR3 in DNA: TGTGCCAGCAGCTCGGGGAACTATGGCTACACCTTC. Residues: CASSSGNYGYTF.

The chain's CDR3 is CASSDTGTSGRYEQFF. For the CDR3, the DNA is TGTGCCAGCAGCGACACCGGGACTAGCGGGAGGTATGAGCAGTTCTTC. This chain connects TRBV9 to TRBJ2-1, with TRBD2 identical over 15 bases. The CDR3 extends over 16 amino acids. Trimming at V came to 3 bases and at J to 8 bases, leaving 6 bases not matched to a gene. In germline, CDR1 is SGDLS, CDR2 YYNGEE.

This chain links TRBV12-5 with TRBJ2-7; no clear D gene. Germline V lookup: CDR1 LGHNT, CDR2 FRNRAP. V was shortened by 5 bases and J by 1 base, with 9 bases between the two germline ends. This CDR3 is built from 13 residues. The CDR3 is CASGLTGSYEQYF. Written as DNA, the CDR3 is TGTGCTAGTGGTCTGACGGGTTCCTACGAGCAGTACTTC.

The V gene is TRBV7-3, the J gene TRBJ2-1; 8 bases map to TRBD2. The CDR3 covers 14 residues. Looked up from germline, CDR1 is SGHTA and CDR2 is FQGTGA. V shed 8 bases, J shed 3 bases, and the junction held 6 bases outside the gene matches. This CDR3 reads CASGDSGNYNEQFF. The DNA for the CDR3 is TGTGCCAGCGGCGATAGCGGGAACTACAATGAGCAGTTCTTC.

V gene TRBV7-3 combines with J gene TRBJ1-5; no reliable D call. The V gene lost 5 bases and the J gene lost 6 bases, with 11 bases spanning the gap. Germline V gene data show CDR1 as SGHTA and CDR2 as FQGTGA. CDR3 length: 13 amino acids. This CDR3 is CASSISEGQPQHF. CDR3 nucleotide sequence: TGTGCCAGCAGCATCTCGGAGGGTCAGCCCCAGCATTTT. Combining the CDR3 with reference TRBV7-3 and TRBJ1-5 gives the whole variable domain GAGVSQTPSNKVTEKGKYVELRCDPISGHTALYWYRQSLGQGPEFLIYFQGTGAADDSGLPNDRFFAVRPEGSVSTLKIQRTERGDSAVYLCASSISEGQPQHFGDGTRLSIL.

This clone has ten or more counts. The genes are TRBV29-1 and TRBJ2-7; a possible D gene is TRBD1 (5 bases). The CDR3 is made up of 12 amino acids. The germline CDR1 and CDR2 sequences are SQVTM and ANQGSEA. V was cut by 6 bases and J by 11 bases, with 20 bases left in between. The CDR3 sequence: CSVIPTGWVEYF. The DNA for the CDR3 is TGCAGCGTCATCCCCACAGGTTGGGTGGAGTACTTC.

J is TRBJ1-1 and V is TRBV5-6, with a weak D call TRBD1 (6 bases). The germline CDR1 and CDR2 sequences are SGHDT and YYEEEE. The CDR3 has 14 amino acids. V lost 1 base and J lost 5, with 12 bases in between. Here the CDR3 reads CASSLTGRLTEAFF. The CDR3 DNA follows: TGTGCCAGCAGCTTGACAGGGCGTCTAACTGAAGCTTTCTTT. Full variable domain (remainder filled in from reference TRBV5-6 and TRBJ1-1): DAGVTQSPTHLIKTRGQQVTLRCSPKSGHDTVSWYQQALGQGPQFIFQYYEEEERQRGNFPDRFSGHQFPNYSSELNVNALLLGDSALYLCASSLTGRLTEAFFGQGTRLTVV.

This chain connects TRBV28 to TRBJ2-7, with D possibly TRBD2 on 6 matching bases. This CDR3 is 13 amino acids long. Trimming took off 6 bases at V and 2 bases at J, with 11 bases between the two ends. CDR1 is MDHEN, CDR2 SYDVKM, per germline. CDR3 amino acids: CASRTGTPYEQYF. The DNA of the CDR3 is TGTGCCAGCAGAACCGGGACTCCCTACGAGCAGTACTTC.

The CDR3 nucleotides are TGTGCCAGCAGTATCGACGGGACAGTGATCTACGAGCAGTACTTC. Translation: CASSIDGTVIYEQYF. This sequence joins TRBV6-5 and TRBJ2-7; 7 bases are a match to TRBD1. Trimming at V came to 5 bases and at J to 3 bases, leaving 10 bases not matched to a gene. CDR1 is MNHEY and CDR2 is SVGAGI in the germline V gene. This CDR3 spans 15 amino acids.

The chain uses TRBV7-2 and TRBJ2-1; a weak D match, TRBD1 (5 bases). CDR1 and CDR2 from the germline V gene are SGHTA and FQGNSA. The CDR3 is made up of 14 amino acids. Trimming removed 5 bases from V and 2 bases from J, with 10 bases in between. The CDR3 coding sequence is TGTGCCAGCAGCAGGGGCCTGGCCTACAATGAGCAGTTCTTC. Residues: CASSRGLAYNEQFF.

The rearrangement links TRBV5-5 to TRBJ2-1, with TRBD2 identical over 7 bases. V gave up 0 bases and J gave up 3 bases; unmatched junction bases: 6. The CDR3 consists of 16 residues. The V gene's germline CDR1 is SGHKS and CDR2 YYEKEE (reference sequence). The CDR3 DNA reads TGTGCCAGCAGCTTGGTAGCGCTAGCGGTCTACAATGAGCAGTTCTTC. It yields the protein CASSLVALAVYNEQFF.

The V gene is TRBV6-5, the J gene TRBJ2-7; possibly TRBD2 for D (7 bases). The CDR3 covers 14 residues. Germline CDR1 reads MNHEY; CDR2 reads SVGAGI. Between the trimmed V and J ends, which lost 5 bases and 6 bases, there was a span of 17 bases. CDR3 protein: CASSPRGRTSEQYF. Here the CDR3 DNA reads TGTGCCAGCAGTCCGCGGGGGCGGACGAGCGAGCAGTACTTC.

The chain uses TRBV20-1 and TRBJ1-2; no clear D. This CDR3 has 12 residues. Germline V gene sequence: CDR1 DFQATT, CDR2 SNEGSKA (reference sequence). Between the trimmed V and J ends, which lost 3 bases and 3 bases, there was a span of 8 bases. CDR3 DNA sequence: TGCAGTGCTAGTGGCAGTTACTATGGCTACACCTTC. Translation: CSASGSYYGYTF.

V usage is TRBV4-1 and J usage is TRBJ2-3; 14 positions agree with TRBD2. This CDR3 is 17 amino acids long. Germline V gene data show CDR1 as MGHRA and CDR2 as YSYEKL. Trimming took 4 bases from V and 4 from J; bases not matched to a gene: 7. The CDR3 sequence is CASSPRTSGRLADTQYF. As DNA, the CDR3 is TGCGCCAGCAGCCCCCGGACTAGCGGGAGGTTGGCAGATACGCAGTATTTT.

The chain recombines TRBV29-1 with TRBJ1-2, with D unresolved. The CDR3 runs to 12 residues. Trimming pared 4 bases from V and 2 bases from J, leaving 8 bases between. From germline, CDR1 is SQVTM and CDR2 ANQGSEA. The CDR3 spells CSVGRGNYGYTF. The DNA of the CDR3 is TGCAGCGTTGGAAGAGGAAACTATGGCTACACCTTC.

This clone was detected only a few times. CDR3 amino acids: CASSEENEGYEQYF. CDR3 sequence (DNA): TGCGCCAGCAGTGAGGAAAACGAGGGCTACGAGCAGTACTTC. The chain links TRBV10-1 to TRBJ2-7; TRBD2 might be the D (5 bases). The V gene lost 2 bases and the J gene lost 3 bases, with 11 bases spanning the gap. The CDR3 is made up of 14 amino acids. The V gene's germline CDR1 is WNHNN and CDR2 SYGVQD (reference sequence).

The chain combines TRBV7-2 with TRBJ2-3; the D is unclear. The CDR3 runs 12 residues. The V and J ends lost 4 bases and 4 bases respectively, with 6 bases between them. Germline V gene data show CDR1 as SGHTA and CDR2 as FQGNSA. The CDR3 region is CASSSFSDTQYF. The CDR3 nucleotides read TGTGCCAGCAGCTCGTTCTCAGATACGCAGTATTTT.

V and J are TRBV28 and TRBJ2-1, with 10 bases lining up with TRBD2. The V gene's germline CDR1 is MDHEN and CDR2 SYDVKM. After removal of 8 bases from V and 4 bases from J, the junction contained 8 bases not matched to a gene. CDR3 length: 15 residues. CDR3 loop: CASLPGTSAYNEQFF. In DNA, the CDR3 is TGTGCCAGCCTTCCCGGGACTAGCGCTTACAATGAGCAGTTCTTC.

The chain recombines TRBV5-4 with TRBJ2-1; 11 bases align to TRBD2. The CDR3 consists of 16 residues. The germline CDR1 and CDR2 sequences are SGHNT and YYREEE (reference sequence). V dropped 0 bases and J dropped 7; count of bases not matched to a gene: 6. The CDR3 loop reads CASSLDGTSGFNEQFF. The CDR3 nucleotides are TGTGCCAGCAGCTTGGACGGGACTAGCGGCTTTAATGAGCAGTTCTTC.

The V gene is TRBV7-9, the J gene TRBJ2-7; 7 bases map to TRBD2. The CDR3 is made up of 15 amino acids. The germline V gene has CDR1 SEHNR and CDR2 FQNEAQ (reference sequence). After removal of 1 base from V and 3 bases from J, the junction contained 6 bases not matched to a gene. This CDR3 reads CASSLGGASGYEQYF. In DNA, the CDR3 is TGTGCCAGCAGCTTAGGAGGAGCTAGCGGCTACGAGCAGTACTTC.